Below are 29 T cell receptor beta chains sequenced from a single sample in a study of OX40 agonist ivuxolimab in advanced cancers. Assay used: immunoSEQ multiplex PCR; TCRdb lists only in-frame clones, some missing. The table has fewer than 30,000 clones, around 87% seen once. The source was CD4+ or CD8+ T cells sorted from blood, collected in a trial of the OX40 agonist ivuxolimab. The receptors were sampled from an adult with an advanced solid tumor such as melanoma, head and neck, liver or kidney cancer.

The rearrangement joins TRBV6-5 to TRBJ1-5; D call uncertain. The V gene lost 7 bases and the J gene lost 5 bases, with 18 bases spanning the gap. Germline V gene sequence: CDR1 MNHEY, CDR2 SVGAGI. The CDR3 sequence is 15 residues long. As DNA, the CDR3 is TGTGCCAGCAAGATCCAGGCCGTTATTGATCAGCCCCAGCATTTT. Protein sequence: CASKIQAVIDQPQHF.

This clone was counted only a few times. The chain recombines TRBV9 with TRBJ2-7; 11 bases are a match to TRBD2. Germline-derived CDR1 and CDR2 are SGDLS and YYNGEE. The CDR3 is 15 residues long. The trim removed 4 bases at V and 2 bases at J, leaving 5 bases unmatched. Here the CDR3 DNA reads TGTGCCAGCAGCCTAGAGGGACTAGCGGCCTACGAGCAGTACTTC. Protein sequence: CASSLEGLAAYEQYF.

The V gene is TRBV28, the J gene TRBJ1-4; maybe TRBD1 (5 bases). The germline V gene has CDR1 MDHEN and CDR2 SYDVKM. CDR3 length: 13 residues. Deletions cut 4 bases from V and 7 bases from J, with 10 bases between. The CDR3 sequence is CASSSGGGEKLFF. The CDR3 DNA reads TGTGCCAGCAGTTCCGGGGGAGGTGAAAAACTGTTTTTT.

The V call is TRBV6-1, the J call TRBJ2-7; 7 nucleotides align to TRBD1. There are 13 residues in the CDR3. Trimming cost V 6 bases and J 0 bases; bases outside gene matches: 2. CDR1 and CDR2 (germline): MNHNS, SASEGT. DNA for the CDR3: TGTGCCAGCAGGGACAGGAGCTCCTACGAGCAGTACTTC. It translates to CASRDRSSYEQYF.

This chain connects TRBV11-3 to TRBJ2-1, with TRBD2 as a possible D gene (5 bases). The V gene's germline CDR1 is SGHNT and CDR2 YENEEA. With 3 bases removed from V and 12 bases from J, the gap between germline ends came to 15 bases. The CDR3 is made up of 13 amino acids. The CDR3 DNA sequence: TGTGCCAGCAGCTTCGGAAGCGTTGAGGGGCAGTTCTTC. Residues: CASSFGSVEGQFF.

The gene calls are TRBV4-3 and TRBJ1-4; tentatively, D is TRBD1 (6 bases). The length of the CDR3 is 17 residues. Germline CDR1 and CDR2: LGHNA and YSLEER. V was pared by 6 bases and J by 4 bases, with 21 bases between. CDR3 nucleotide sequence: TGCGCCAGCAGACGAGGCCGGGGGCAGAGGTGTAATGAAAAACTGTTTTTT. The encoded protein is CASRRGRGQRCNEKLFF.

The CDR3 reads CASSSPREALEAFF. The CDR3 DNA reads TGTGCCAGCAGCTCCCCAAGGGAGGCTCTCGAAGCTTTCTTT. J is TRBJ1-1 and V is TRBV5-4; D gene unclear. This CDR3 spans 14 amino acids. CDR1 is SGHNT, CDR2 YYREEE, per germline (reference sequence). V lost 3 bases and J lost 8, with 17 bases in between. The entire variable domain, with the rest obtained from reference TRBV5-4 and TRBJ1-1, is as follows: ETGVTQSPTHLIKTRGQQVTLRCSSQSGHNTVSWYQQALGQGPQFIFQYYREEENGRGNFPPRFSGLQFPNYSSELNVNALELDDSALYLCASSSPREALEAFFGQGTRLTVV.

The DNA of the CDR3 is TGTGCCAGCCAGGGACAGGGGGCGCGTGTTGAAGCTTTCTTT. Translating gives CASQGQGARVEAFF. The gene calls are TRBV5-5 and TRBJ1-1; 12 bases align to TRBD1. Germline CDR1 SGHKS, CDR2 YYEKEE (reference sequence). The CDR3 is 14 residues long. With 7 bases clipped from V and 7 bases from J, the junction kept 8 bases outside the gene matches.

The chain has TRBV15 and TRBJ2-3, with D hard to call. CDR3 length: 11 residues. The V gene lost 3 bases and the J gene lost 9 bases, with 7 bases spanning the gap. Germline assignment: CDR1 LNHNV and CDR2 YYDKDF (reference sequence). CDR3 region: CATSSAKTQYF. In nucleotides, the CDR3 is TGTGCCACCAGCAGTGCAAAGACGCAGTATTTT.

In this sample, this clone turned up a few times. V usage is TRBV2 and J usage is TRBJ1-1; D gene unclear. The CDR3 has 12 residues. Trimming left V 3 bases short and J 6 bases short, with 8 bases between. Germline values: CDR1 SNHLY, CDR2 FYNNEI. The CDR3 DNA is TGTGCCAGCAGTGAGGCGCGAGCTGAAGCTTTCTTT. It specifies CASSEARAEAFF.

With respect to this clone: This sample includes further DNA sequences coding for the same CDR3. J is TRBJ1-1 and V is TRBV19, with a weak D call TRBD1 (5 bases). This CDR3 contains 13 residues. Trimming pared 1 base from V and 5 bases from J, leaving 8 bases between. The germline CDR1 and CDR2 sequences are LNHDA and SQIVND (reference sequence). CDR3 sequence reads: CASSIGGGTEAFF. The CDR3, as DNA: TGTGCCAGTAGTATAGGGGGCGGGACTGAAGCTTTCTTT.

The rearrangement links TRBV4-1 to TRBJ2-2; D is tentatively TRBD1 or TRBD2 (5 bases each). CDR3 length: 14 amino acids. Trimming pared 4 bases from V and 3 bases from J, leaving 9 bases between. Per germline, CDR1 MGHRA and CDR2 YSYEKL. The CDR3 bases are TGCGCCAGCAGCCTGGGACCTCACACCGGGGAGCTGTTTTTT. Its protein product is CASSLGPHTGELFF.

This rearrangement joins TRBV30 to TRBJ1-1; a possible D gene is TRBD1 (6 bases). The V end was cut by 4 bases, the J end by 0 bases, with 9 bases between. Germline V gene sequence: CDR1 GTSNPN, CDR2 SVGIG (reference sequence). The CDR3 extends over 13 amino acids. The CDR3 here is CAWTGALNTEAFF. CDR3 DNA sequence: TGTGCCTGGACGGGGGCTTTGAACACTGAAGCTTTCTTT. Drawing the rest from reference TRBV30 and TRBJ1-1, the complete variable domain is SQTIHQWPATLVQPVGSPLSLECTVEGTSNPNLYWYRQAAGRGLQLLFYSVGIGQISSEVPQNLSASRPQDRQFILSSKKLLLSDSGFYLCAWTGALNTEAFFGQGTRLTVV.

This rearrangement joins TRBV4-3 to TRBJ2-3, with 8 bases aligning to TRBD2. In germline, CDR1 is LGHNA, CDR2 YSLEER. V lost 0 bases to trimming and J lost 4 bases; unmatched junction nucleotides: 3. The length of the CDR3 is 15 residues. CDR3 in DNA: TGCGCCAGCAGCCAAGATCGGGGGGGCCCAGATACGCAGTATTTT. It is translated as CASSQDRGGPDTQYF.

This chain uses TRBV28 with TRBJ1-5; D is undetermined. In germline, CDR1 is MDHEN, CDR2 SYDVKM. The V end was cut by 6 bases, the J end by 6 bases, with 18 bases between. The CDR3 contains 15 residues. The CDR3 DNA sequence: TGTGCCAGCAGGTCCCCCCGAGGGCTGCGTCAGCCCCAGCATTTT. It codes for CASRSPRGLRQPQHF. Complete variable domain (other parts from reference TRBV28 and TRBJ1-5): DVKVTQSSRYLVKRTGEKVFLECVQDMDHENMFWYRQDPGLGLRLIYFSYDVKMKEKGDIPEGYSVSREKKERFSLILESASTNQTSMYLCASRSPRGLRQPQHFGDGTRLSIL.

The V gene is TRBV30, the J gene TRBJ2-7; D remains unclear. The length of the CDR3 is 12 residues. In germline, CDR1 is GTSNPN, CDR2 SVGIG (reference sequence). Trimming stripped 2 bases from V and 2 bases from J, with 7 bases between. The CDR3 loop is CAWSRATYEQYF. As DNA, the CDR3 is TGTGCCTGGAGTCGGGCTACCTACGAGCAGTACTTC. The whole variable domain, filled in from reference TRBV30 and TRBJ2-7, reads SQTIHQWPATLVQPVGSPLSLECTVEGTSNPNLYWYRQAAGRGLQLLFYSVGIGQISSEVPQNLSASRPQDRQFILSSKKLLLSDSGFYLCAWSRATYEQYFGPGTRLTVT.

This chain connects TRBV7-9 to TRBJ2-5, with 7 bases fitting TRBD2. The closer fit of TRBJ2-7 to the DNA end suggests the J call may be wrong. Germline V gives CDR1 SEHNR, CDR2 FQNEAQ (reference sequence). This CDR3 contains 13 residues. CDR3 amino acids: CASSLGDYGEQYF. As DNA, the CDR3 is TGTGCCAGCAGCTTAGGGGACTACGGCGAGCAGTACTTC.

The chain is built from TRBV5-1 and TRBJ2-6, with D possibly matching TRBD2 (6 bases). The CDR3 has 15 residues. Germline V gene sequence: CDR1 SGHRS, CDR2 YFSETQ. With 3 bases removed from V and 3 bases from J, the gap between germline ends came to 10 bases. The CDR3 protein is CASSSDGSGANVLTF. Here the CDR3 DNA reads TGCGCCAGCAGCTCCGACGGGAGTGGGGCCAACGTCCTGACTTTC.

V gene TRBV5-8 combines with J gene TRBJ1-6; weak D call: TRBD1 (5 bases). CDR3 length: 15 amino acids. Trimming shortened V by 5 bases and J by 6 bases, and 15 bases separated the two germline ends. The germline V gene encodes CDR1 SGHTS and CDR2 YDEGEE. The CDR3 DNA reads TGTGCCAGCAGGTTACCGGGACTAGGTAATTCACCCCTCCACTTT. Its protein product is CASRLPGLGNSPLHF.

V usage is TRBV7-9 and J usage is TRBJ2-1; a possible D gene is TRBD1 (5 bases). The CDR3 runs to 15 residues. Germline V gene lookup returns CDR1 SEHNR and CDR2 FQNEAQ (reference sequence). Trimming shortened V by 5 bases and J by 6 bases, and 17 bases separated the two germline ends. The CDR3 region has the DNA TGTGCCAGCAGCCTAACTTCAGGGATTGGCAATGAGCAGTTCTTC. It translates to CASSLTSGIGNEQFF.

The DNA of the CDR3 is TGTGCCAGCAGCCGCAGAACTAGCGGGAGTAGTAAGAATGAGCAGTTCTTC. Translation gives CASSRRTSGSSKNEQFF. The chain carries TRBV28 and TRBJ2-1; 11 positions agree with TRBD2. Germline V gene data show CDR1 as MDHEN and CDR2 as SYDVKM. After removal of 6 bases from V and 7 bases from J, the junction contained 14 bases not matched to a gene. The CDR3 loop spans 17 amino acids.

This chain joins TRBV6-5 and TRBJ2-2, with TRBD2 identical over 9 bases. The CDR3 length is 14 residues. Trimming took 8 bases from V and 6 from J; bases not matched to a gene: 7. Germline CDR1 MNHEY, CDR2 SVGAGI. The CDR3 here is CASSLAGVAGELFF. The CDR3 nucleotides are TGTGCCAGCTCATTAGCGGGAGTGGCCGGGGAGCTGTTTTTT.

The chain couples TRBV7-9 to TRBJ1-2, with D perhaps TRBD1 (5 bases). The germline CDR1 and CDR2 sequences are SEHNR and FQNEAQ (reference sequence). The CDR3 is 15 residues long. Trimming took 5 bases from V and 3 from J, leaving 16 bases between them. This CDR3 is CASSRDGEGYYGYTF. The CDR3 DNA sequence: TGTGCCAGCAGCCGGGACGGCGAGGGATACTATGGCTACACCTTC.

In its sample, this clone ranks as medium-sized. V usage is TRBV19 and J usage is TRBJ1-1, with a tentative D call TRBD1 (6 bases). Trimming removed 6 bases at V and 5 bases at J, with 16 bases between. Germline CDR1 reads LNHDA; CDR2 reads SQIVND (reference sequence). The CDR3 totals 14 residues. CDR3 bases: TGTGCCAGTAGGCCAGGGGATTTTCGGACTGAAGCTTTCTTT. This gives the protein CASRPGDFRTEAFF. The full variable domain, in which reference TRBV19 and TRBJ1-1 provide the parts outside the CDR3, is DGGITQSPKYLFRKEGQNVTLSCEQNLNHDAMYWYRQDPGQGLRLIYYSQIVNDFQKGDIAEGYSVSREKKESFPLTVTSAQKNPTAFYLCASRPGDFRTEAFFGQGTRLTVV.

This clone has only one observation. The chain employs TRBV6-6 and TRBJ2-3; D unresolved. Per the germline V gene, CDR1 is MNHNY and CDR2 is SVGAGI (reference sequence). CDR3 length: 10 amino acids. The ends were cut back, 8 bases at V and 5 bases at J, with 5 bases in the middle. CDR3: CASGIDTQYF. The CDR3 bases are TGTGCCAGCGGGATAGATACGCAGTATTTT.

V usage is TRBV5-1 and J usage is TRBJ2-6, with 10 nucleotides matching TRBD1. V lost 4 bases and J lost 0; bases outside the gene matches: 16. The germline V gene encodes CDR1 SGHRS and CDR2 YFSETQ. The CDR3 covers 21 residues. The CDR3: CASSRGQGEILLSSGANVLTF. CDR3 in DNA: TGCGCCAGCAGCCGAGGACAGGGGGAGATACTTCTGAGCTCTGGGGCCAACGTCCTGACTTTC.

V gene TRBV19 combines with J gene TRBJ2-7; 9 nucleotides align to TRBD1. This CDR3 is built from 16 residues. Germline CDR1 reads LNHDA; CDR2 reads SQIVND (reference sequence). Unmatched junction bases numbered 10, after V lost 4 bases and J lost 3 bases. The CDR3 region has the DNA TGTGCCAGTAGTACAACCGGGACAGGGTCGATCTACGAGCAGTACTTC. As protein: CASSTTGTGSIYEQYF.

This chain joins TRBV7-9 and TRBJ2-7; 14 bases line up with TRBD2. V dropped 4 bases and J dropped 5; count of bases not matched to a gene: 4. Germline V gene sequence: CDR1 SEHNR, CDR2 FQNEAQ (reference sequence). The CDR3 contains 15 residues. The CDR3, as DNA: TGTGCCAGCAGCTCCGGACTAGCGGGGGGCCACGAGCAGTACTTC. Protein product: CASSSGLAGGHEQYF.

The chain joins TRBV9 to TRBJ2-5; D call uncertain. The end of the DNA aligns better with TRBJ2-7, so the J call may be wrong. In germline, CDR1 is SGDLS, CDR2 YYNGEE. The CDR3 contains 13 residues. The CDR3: CASGPHPGGEQYF. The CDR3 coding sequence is TGTGCCAGCGGACCTCACCCAGGCGGCGAGCAGTACTTC.